The entry that follows covers one T cell receptor beta chain sequence. Clones were sequenced by immunoSEQ multiplex PCR, and TCRdb holds only the in-frame ones, with some missing. The sample contains approximately 170,000 clones, about 85% of which appear only once. Trimming removed 2 bases at V and 4 bases at J, with 5 bases between. This CDR3 is built from 13 residues. These data originate in a study of blood T cell repertoires in COVID-19. Study context: Samples of COVID-19 (acute and convalescent) were obtained from the United States, Italy and Spain.

Grouping used clinical history reported by participants in a survey and questionnaire. The TCR was taken from a woman between 50 and 59 years old who had recovered from COVID-19. Sequenced sample: PBMCs or T cells enriched from blood (not recorded which). This rearrangement joins TRBV12-3 or TRBV12-4 to TRBJ2-2, with a possible D match to TRBD1 (5 bases). The CDR3 coding sequence is TGTGCCAGCAGTTTACAGGGCACCGGGGAGCTGTTTTTT. Its translation: CASSLQGTGELFF.